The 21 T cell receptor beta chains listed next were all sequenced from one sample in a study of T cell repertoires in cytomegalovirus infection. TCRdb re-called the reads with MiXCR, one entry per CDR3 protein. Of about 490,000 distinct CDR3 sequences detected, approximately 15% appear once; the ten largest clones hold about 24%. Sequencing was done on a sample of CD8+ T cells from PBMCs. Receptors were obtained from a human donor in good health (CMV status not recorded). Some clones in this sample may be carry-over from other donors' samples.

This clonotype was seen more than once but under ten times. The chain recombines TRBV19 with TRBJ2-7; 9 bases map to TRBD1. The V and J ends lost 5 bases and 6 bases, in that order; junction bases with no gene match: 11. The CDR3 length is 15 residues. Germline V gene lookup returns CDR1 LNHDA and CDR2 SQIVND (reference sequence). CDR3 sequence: CASSADRGLLSEQYF. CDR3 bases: TGTGCCAGTAGTGCGGACAGGGGACTCCTTTCCGAGCAGTACTTC.

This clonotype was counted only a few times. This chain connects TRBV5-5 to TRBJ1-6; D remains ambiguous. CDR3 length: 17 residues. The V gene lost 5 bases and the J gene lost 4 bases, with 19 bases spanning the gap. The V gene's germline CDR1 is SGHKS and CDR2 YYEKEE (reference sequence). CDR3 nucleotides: TGTGCCAGCAGAGGAGGTGGCAGGCTCACTTATAATTCACCCCTCCACTTT. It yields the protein CASRGGGRLTYNSPLHF.

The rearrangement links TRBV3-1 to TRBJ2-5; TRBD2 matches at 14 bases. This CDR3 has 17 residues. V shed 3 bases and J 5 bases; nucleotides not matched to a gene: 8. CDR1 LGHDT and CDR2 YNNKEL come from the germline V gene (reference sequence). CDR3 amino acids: CASSQYGTSGSFETQYF. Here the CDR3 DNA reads TGTGCCAGCAGCCAGTACGGGACTAGCGGGAGTTTTGAGACCCAGTACTTC.

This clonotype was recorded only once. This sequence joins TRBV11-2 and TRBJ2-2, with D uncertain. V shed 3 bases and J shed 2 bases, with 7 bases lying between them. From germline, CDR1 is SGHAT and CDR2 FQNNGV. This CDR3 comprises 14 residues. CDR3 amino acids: CASSFNPNTGELFF. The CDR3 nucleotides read TGTGCCAGCAGCTTCAACCCCAACACCGGGGAGCTGTTTTTT.

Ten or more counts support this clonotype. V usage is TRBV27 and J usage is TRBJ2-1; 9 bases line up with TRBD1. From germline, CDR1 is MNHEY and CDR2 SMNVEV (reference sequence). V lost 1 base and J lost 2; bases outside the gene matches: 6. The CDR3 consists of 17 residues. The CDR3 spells CASSLYRRTGAYNEQFF. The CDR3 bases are TGTGCCAGCAGTTTATACCGGAGGACAGGGGCCTACAATGAGCAGTTCTTC.

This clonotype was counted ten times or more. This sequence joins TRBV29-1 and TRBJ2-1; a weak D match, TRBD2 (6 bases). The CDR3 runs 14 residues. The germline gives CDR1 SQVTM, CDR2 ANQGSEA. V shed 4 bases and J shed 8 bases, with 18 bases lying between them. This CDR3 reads CSVAGTGGGYEQFF. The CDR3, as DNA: TGCAGCGTTGCCGGGACCGGCGGAGGGTATGAGCAGTTCTTC.

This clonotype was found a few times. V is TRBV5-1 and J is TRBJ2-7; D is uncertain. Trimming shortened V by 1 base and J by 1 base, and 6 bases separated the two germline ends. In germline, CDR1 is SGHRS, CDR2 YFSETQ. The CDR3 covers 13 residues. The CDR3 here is CASSLTMSYEQYF. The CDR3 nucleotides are TGCGCCAGCAGCTTGACGATGTCCTACGAGCAGTACTTC. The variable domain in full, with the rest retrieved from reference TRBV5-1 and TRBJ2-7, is KAGVTQTPRYLIKTRGQQVTLSCSPISGHRSVSWYQQTPGQGLQFLFEYFSETQRNKGNFPGRFSGRQFSNSRSEMNVSTLELGDSALYLCASSLTMSYEQYFGPGTRLTVT.

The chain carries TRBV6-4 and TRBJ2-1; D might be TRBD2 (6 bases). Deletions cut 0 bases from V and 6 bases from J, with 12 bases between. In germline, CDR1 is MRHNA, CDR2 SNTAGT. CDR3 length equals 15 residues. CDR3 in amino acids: CASSDSILAPNEQFF. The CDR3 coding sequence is TGTGCCAGCAGTGACTCGATACTAGCTCCCAATGAGCAGTTCTTC.

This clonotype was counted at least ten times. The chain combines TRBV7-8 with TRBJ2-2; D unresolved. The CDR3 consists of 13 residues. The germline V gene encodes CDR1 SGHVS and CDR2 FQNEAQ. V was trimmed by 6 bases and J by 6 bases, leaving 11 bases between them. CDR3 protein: CASSLVPAGELFF. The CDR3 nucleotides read TGTGCCAGCAGTCTAGTACCGGCCGGGGAGCTGTTTTTT.

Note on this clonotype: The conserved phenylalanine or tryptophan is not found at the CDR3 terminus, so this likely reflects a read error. The CDR3 bases are TGTGCCAGCAGTGAACAGGGATGGAATGGCTACGAGCAGTACTTA. Translated, it gives CASSEQGWNGYEQYL. The genes are TRBV27 and TRBJ2-7; TRBD1 might be the D (6 bases). Trimming pared 5 bases from V and 3 bases from J, leaving 17 bases between. CDR1 is MNHEY and CDR2 is SMNVEV in the germline V gene (reference sequence). CDR3 size: 15 residues.

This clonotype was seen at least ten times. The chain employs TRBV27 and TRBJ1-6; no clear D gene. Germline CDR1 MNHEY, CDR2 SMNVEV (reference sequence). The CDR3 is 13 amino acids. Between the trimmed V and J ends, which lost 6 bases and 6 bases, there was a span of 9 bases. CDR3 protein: CASSPGSNSPLHF. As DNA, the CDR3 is TGTGCCAGCAGCCCCGGATCTAATTCACCCCTCCACTTT.

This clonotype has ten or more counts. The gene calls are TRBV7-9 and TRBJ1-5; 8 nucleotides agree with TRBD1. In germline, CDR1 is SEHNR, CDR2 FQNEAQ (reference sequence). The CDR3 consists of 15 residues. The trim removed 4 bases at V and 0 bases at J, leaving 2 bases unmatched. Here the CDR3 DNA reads TGTGCCAGCAGCTCCGACAGGGGTAGCAATCAGCCCCAGCATTTT. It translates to CASSSDRGSNQPQHF.

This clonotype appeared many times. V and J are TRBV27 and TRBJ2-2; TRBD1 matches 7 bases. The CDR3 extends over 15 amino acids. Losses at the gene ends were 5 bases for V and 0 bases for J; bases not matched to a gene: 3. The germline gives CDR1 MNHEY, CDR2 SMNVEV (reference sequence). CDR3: CASSITGANTGELFF. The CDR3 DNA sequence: TGTGCCAGCAGTATAACAGGGGCGAACACCGGGGAGCTGTTTTTT.

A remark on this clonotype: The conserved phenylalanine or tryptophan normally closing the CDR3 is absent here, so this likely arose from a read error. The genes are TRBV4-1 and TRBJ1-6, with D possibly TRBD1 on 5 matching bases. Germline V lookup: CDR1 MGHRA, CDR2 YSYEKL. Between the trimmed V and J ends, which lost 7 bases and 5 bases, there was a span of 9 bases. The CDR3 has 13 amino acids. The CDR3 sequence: CASTDRDNSPLHN. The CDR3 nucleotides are TGCGCCAGCACTGACAGAGATAATTCACCCCTCCACAAT.

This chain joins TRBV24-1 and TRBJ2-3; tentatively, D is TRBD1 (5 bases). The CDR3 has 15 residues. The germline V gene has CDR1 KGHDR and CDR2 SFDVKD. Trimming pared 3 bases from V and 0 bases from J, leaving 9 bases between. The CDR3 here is CATSDDSASTDTQYF. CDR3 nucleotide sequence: TGTGCCACCAGTGATGACAGTGCGAGCACAGATACGCAGTATTTT.

In DNA, the CDR3 is TGTGCCAGCAGTCTAGCGCGCGGACTAGCCTACGAGCAGTACTTC. As protein: CASSLARGLAYEQYF. V is TRBV28 and J is TRBJ2-7; 7 positions agree with TRBD2. V was pared by 5 bases and J by 2 bases, with 9 bases of the junction left unmatched. Germline values: CDR1 MDHEN, CDR2 SYDVKM. The CDR3 consists of 15 residues.

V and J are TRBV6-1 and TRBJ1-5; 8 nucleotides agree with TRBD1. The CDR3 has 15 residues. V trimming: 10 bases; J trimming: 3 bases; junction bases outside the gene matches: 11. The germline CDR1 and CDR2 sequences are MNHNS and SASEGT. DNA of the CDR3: TGTGCCATCCAAGGACGGACAGGGCTCAATCAGCCCCAGCATTTT. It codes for CAIQGRTGLNQPQHF.

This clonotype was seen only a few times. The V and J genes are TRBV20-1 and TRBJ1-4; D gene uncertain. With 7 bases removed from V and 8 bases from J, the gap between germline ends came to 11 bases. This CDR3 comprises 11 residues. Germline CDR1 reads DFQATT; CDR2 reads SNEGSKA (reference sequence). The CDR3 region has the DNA TGCAGTGGGGGTGCGGACGAAAAACTGTTTTTT. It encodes CSGGADEKLFF.

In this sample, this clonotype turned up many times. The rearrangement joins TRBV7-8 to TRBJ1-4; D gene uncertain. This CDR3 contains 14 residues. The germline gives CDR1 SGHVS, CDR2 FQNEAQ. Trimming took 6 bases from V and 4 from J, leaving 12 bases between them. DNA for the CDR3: TGTGCCAGCAGTCCGGAACGGAATAATGAAAAACTGTTTTTT. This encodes CASSPERNNEKLFF.

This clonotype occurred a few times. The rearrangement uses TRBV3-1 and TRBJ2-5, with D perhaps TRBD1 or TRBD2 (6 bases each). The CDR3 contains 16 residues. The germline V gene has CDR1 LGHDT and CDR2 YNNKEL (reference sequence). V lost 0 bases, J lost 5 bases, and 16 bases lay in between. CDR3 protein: CASSQDLMEGGETQYF. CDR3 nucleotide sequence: TGTGCCAGCAGCCAAGATCTTATGGAGGGGGGTGAGACCCAGTACTTC.

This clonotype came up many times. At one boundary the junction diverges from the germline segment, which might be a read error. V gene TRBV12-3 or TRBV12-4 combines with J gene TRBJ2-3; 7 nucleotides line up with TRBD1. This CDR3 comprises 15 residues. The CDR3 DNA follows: TGTGCCAGCAGTGTGACAGGGCCACGCACATATACGCAGTATTTT. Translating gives CASSVTGPRTYTQYF.